Here is one T cell receptor beta chain with its context. Its target is not known. This sample is drawn from a study of CD4+ T cells in melanoma. Findings and limits, study-wide: Neoantigen-specific CD4+ T cells in melanoma reportedly had diverse differentiation states. CD8+ T cell, macrophage and B cell function reportedly correlated with neoantigen-specific CD4+ T cells.

Libraries were prepared by immunoSEQ multiplex PCR; TCRdb keeps only in-frame clonotypes and omits some of them. This table has 9,300 or so clones, roughly 63% appearing once. Sequencing input: cells from a culture (not recorded whether cultured in vitro). The receptor comes from a human donor with melanoma.

The CDR3, as DNA: TGTGCCAGCAGCCAAGAAACCCTAGCGGGGCCCATATCCTACGAGCAGTACTTC. This translates into CASSQETLAGPISYEQYF. The chain recombines TRBV14 with TRBJ2-7; 9 nucleotides agree with TRBD2. The V segment lost 0 bases and the J segment 1 base; nucleotides outside the gene matches: 10. The V gene's germline CDR1 is SGHDN and CDR2 FVKESK. This CDR3 is built from 18 residues.